This TCR beta chain is drawn from a study of T cell changes during pregnancy in multiple sclerosis. This table comes from immunoSEQ multiplex PCR, and its TCRdb copy is limited to in-frame clones, with some not included. This sample has about 43,000 clones, with approximately 91% found just once. This clone was recorded once. V lost 7 bases to trimming and J lost 3 bases; unmatched junction nucleotides: 9. Germline CDR1 reads ENHRY; CDR2 reads SYGVKD. The CDR3 sequence is 15 residues long. The sequencing sample was made of PBMCs (not recorded whether the cells were cultured). The gene calls are TRBV10-3 and TRBJ2-7, with 10 bases matching TRBD2. The source of this sequence is a female donor with multiple sclerosis, enrolled in a pregnancy study. The CDR3 protein is CAIKRLAGEGYEQYF. In DNA form, the CDR3 reads TGTGCCATCAAAAGGCTAGCGGGAGAGGGCTACGAGCAGTACTTC.